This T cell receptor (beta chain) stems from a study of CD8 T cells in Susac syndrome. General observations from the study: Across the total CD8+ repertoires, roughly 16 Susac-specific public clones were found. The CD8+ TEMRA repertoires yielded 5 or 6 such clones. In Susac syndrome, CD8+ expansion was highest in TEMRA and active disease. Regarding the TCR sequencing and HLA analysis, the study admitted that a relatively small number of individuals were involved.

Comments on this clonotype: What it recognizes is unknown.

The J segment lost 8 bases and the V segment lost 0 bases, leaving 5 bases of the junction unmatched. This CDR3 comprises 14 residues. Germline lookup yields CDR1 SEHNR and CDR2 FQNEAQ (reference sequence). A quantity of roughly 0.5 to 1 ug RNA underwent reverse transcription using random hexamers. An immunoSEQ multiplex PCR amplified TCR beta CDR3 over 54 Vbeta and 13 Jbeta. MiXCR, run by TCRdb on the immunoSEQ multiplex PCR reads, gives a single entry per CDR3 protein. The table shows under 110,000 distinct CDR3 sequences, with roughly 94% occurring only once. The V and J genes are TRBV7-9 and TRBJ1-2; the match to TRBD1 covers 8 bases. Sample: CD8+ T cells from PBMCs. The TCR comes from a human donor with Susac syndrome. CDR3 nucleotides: TGTGCCAGCAGCTTAGCAGGACAGGGTGGAGGCTACACCTTC. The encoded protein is CASSLAGQGGGYTF.